This is a list of T cell receptor beta chains from one sample in a study of T-cell memory formation after mild COVID-19. Each CDR3 protein gets one entry after TCRdb re-called the 5' RACE reads with MiXCR. In the table there are fewer than 650,000 distinct CDR3 sequences, 20% to 25% of which are singletons. The sample consisted of PBMCs or a T cell subset sorted from them (not recorded which). The receptors were sampled from an adult woman who had mild COVID-19 (a few samples of this study predate the infection). Cell type and time point are not known. Each CDR3 is given without its conserved first and last residue. Fields, in order: clone size, CDR3 length, J gene, V gene, CDR3 protein. Not every row has a clone size; where given, it reads once, few, many or a size class.

few	11	TRBJ1-2	TRBV5-1	ASSFRPRDGYT
.	12	TRBJ2-2	TRBV29-1	SVEVGGSVGELF
few	13	TRBJ2-3	TRBV7-3	ASSLRGSDTDTQY
few	12	TRBJ1-4	TRBV7-2	ASSYADSNEKLF
.	13	TRBJ2-3	TRBV4-3	ASSQESLAGDTQY
.	16	TRBJ2-3	TRBV7-9	ASSLGKLTGQKTDTQY
.	15	TRBJ1-4	TRBV7-2	ASSLVNTGHTDGKLF
.	15	TRBJ2-5	TRBV27	ASSPRLRLAGEETQY
.	12	TRBJ2-5	TRBV20-1	SASLVGTEETQY
few	11	TRBJ1-1	TRBV27	ATKGQTNTEAF
.	13	TRBJ1-2	TRBV12-3/TRBV12-4	ASSPLRVAGHGYT
.	14	TRBJ1-2	TRBV10-3	AISESKTGLRYGYT
.	20	TRBJ2-1	TRBV16	ASSQILLRDSVRVNARNEQF
many	13	TRBJ2-7	TRBV5-6	ASSFTGTGYHEQY
many	13	TRBJ1-2	TRBV12-3/TRBV12-4	ASNGGTGEHYGYT